These 14 T cell receptor beta chains came from one sample sequenced in a study of T cells in women clearing cervical HPV infection. Profiling relied on immunoSEQ multiplex PCR, and the TCRdb table lists in-frame clones only, not all of them. This repertoire includes roughly 30,000 clones. The specimen was blood buffy coat. The origin of the receptors is a woman aged 18-70 years with a cervical HPV16 infection that either progressed to CIN3+ or cleared (not recorded which).

Points on this clone: The sequence runs out 3 residues before the end of the CDR3; the remainder is reconstructed from the germline J gene. The J gene is TRBJ2-2, the V gene TRBV7-9; 10 bases agree with TRBD1. The CDR3 covers 15 residues. After removal of 5 bases from V and 9 bases from J, the junction contained 9 bases not matched to a gene. From germline, CDR1 is SEHNR and CDR2 FQNEAQ (reference sequence). CDR3 DNA (partial): TGTGCCAGCAGCCAAAGGACAGGGGGGAACCGGGAG. It is translated as CASSQRTGGNRE. The whole CDR3 protein reads CASSQRTGGNRELFF.

On this clone: Sequencing ends 3 residues short of the CDR3 end; the germline J gene provides the rest. The chain recombines TRBV30 with TRBJ1-5; 9 bases are a match to TRBD1. The CDR3 has 14 residues. Losses at the gene ends were 1 base for V and 2 bases for J; bases not matched to a gene: 0. CDR1 and CDR2 from the germline V gene are GTSNPN and SVGIG (reference sequence). CDR3 region: CAWSGTGGNQPQHF. Incomplete CDR3 DNA: TGTGCCTGGAGTGGGACAGGGGGCAATCAGCCC.

As concerns this clone: The missing CDR3 end, 3 residues past where the read stops, is filled in from the germline J gene. V is TRBV7-2 and J is TRBJ2-1; D possibly uses TRBD1 or TRBD2 (7 bases each). Trimming pared 0 bases from V and 8 bases from J, leaving 11 bases between. This CDR3 has 14 amino acids. Per the germline V gene, CDR1 is SGHTA and CDR2 is FQGNSA. CDR3 residues: CASSLAQGRDEQFF. The covered CDR3 bases are TGTGCCAGCAGCTTAGCACAGGGGAGGGATGAG. The whole variable domain, filled in from reference TRBV7-2 and TRBJ2-1, reads GAGVSQSPSNKVTEKGKDVELRCDPISGHTALYWYRQSLGQGLEFLIYFQGNSAPDKSGLPSDRFSAERTGGSVSTLTIQRTQQEDSAVYLCASSLAQGRDEQFFGPGTRLTVL.

The sequenced part of the CDR3 DNA is TGTGCCAGCAGCGTCAGCGGGAGGGCCCATGAG. It is translated as CASSVSGRAHE. The entire CDR3 is CASSVSGRAHEQFF. J is TRBJ2-1 and V is TRBV7-3; TRBD2 aligns across 10 bases. The read comes to an end 3 residues before the CDR3 does, leaving the germline J gene to fill in the end. The V segment lost 5 bases and the J segment 8 bases; nucleotides outside the gene matches: 6. The CDR3 has 14 amino acids. Germline CDR1 reads SGHTA; CDR2 reads FQGTGA.

Concerning this clone: The read terminates 3 residues ahead of where the CDR3 ends, so the germline J gene completes it. The chain has TRBV5-4 and TRBJ1-2; D ambiguous. Germline CDR1 SGHNT, CDR2 YYREEE (reference sequence). V was cut by 4 bases and J by 0 bases, with 13 bases left in between. This CDR3 spans 15 amino acids. The CDR3 DNA, read in part, is TGTGCCAGCAGCCCCCAGGTCGAGGCTAACTATGGC. Translation gives CASSPQVEANYG. The whole CDR3 sequence reads CASSPQVEANYGYTF.

On this clone itself: The CDR3 end lies 3 residues beyond the end of the read and is filled in from the germline J gene. The chain joins TRBV29-1 to TRBJ1-2, with TRBD1 matching over 7 bases. The CDR3 length is 12 residues. The germline V gene encodes CDR1 SQVTM and CDR2 ANQGSEA. The CDR3 sequence is CSVSGQAYDYTF. The DNA read from the CDR3 is TGCAGCGTCAGCGGACAGGCCTACGAC.

Note on this clone: The read comes to an end 3 residues before the CDR3 does, leaving the germline J gene to fill in the end. J is TRBJ1-5 and V is TRBV14; TRBD1 might be the D (6 bases). Germline CDR1 reads SGHDN; CDR2 reads FVKESK. Trimming took 0 bases from V and 4 from J, leaving 19 bases between them. The CDR3 is made up of 18 amino acids. CDR3 in amino acids: CASSQDKGQGIRNQPQHF. The DNA read from the CDR3 is TGTGCCAGCAGCCAAGATAAGGGTCAGGGGATAAGGAATCAGCCC. Full variable domain (rest looked up from reference TRBV14 and TRBJ1-5): EAGVTQFPSHSVIEKGQTVTLRCDPISGHDNLYWYRRVMGKEIKFLLHFVKESKQDESGMPNNRFLAERTGGTYSTLKVQPAELEDSGVYFCASSQDKGQGIRNQPQHFGDGTRLSIL.

This chain's CDR3 is CASSFQGAAQYF. CDR3 bases read: TGTGCCAGCAGCTTCCAGGGGGCGGCT. The chain carries TRBV7-9 and TRBJ2-4, with TRBD1 identical over 8 bases. The read terminates 3 residues before the CDR3 end, so the remaining end is supplied by the germline J gene. CDR3 size: 12 residues. Germline CDR1 reads SEHNR; CDR2 reads FQNEAQ (reference sequence).

CDR3 loop: CASSLGGGNEQFF. Incomplete CDR3 DNA: TGTGCCAGCAGCTTAGGGGGGGGGAATGAG. The rearrangement uses TRBV7-3 and TRBJ2-1; 7 bases are a match to TRBD2. The observed sequence ends 3 residues before the CDR3 terminus, with the missing tail filled in from the germline J gene. The CDR3 is 13 residues long. With 2 bases clipped from V and 7 bases from J, the junction kept 2 bases outside the gene matches. In germline, CDR1 is SGHTA, CDR2 FQGTGA.

As to this clone: Read sequence stops 3 residues before the CDR3 end, and the germline J gene provides the missing end. The rearrangement links TRBV6-4 to TRBJ2-2, with D possibly TRBD1 on 6 matching bases. This CDR3 has 17 residues. The germline CDR1 and CDR2 sequences are MRHNA and SNTAGT. The sequenced part of the CDR3 DNA is TGTGCCAGCAGCGACGCCACAGGGAAGGGTTATAATTCACCG. It specifies CASSDATGKGYNSP. The CDR3 in full is CASSDATGKGYNSPLFF.

For this clone: Coverage ceases 3 residues before the CDR3 finishes, and the germline J gene fills in the end. The chain uses TRBV6-2 or TRBV6-3 and TRBJ1-5, with a tentative D call TRBD1 (6 bases). Germline CDR1 is MNHEY and CDR2 is SVGEGT. V gave up 3 bases and J gave up 0 bases, with 9 bases separating them. The CDR3 spans 15 residues. The CDR3 region is CASSYGQHSNQPQHF. CDR3 DNA, as far as it was read: TGTGCCAGCAGTTATGGACAGCATAGCAATCAGCCC.

Concerning this clone itself: The CDR3 goes on 3 residues after the read ends, and that part is filled in from the germline J gene. The chain joins TRBV6-2 or TRBV6-3 to TRBJ2-2; D is possibly TRBD1 (6 bases). CDR3 size: 15 residues. Germline-derived CDR1 and CDR2 are MNHEY and SVGEGT. The sequenced part of the CDR3 DNA is TGTGCCAGCAGTCATCCGACAGGTCTTGTTGAAAAG. Amino acids: CASSHPTGLVEK. The whole CDR3 sequence is CASSHPTGLVEKLFF.

Remarks on this clone: The CDR3 end falls 3 residues outside the read, so it is completed with the germline J gene. The chain carries TRBV6-2 or TRBV6-3 and TRBJ1-4; D unclear. Germline V gene sequence: CDR1 MNHEY, CDR2 SVGEGT. With 6 bases removed from V and 7 bases from J, the gap between germline ends came to 15 bases. CDR3 size: 14 residues. Incomplete CDR3 DNA: TGTGCCAGCAGACCCCAGACTCCGGGTGAAAAA. Its protein product is CASRPQTPGEK. The whole CDR3 sequence reads CASRPQTPGEKLFF.

With regard to this clone: The read ends 3 residues before the CDR3 terminus; that terminus is restored from the germline J gene. The rearrangement links TRBV7-2 to TRBJ2-2, with TRBD1 as a possible D gene (5 bases). The CDR3 length is 14 residues. Germline CDR1 reads SGHTA; CDR2 reads FQGNSA. The V end lost 5 bases, the J end lost 2 bases, and 9 bases lay between the germline ends. The CDR3 loop reads CASSGAQNTGELFF. The DNA read from the CDR3 is TGTGCCAGCAGCGGGGCGCAAAACACCGGGGAG.